These T cell receptor beta chains were read from a single sample in a study of PD-L1 blockade in urothelial cancer. Some clones are missing from TCRdb's copy, which holds only in-frame ones; the method was immunoSEQ multiplex PCR. Here the sample spans about 79,000 clones, approximately 86% being singletons. The material sequenced was PBMCs, taken around atezolizumab (anti-PD-L1) treatment. The receptors were sampled from a man aged 40-49 years with urothelial cancer. Each CDR3 is given with its conserved first and last residue. The D gene is left open where the match is weak. Clone size appears in some rows only: once, few, many, or a class for an expanded clone.

TRBJ2-7	NA	TRBV5-6	NA	CASSLGLSTSREQYF	TGTGCCAGCAGCTTGGGACTGTCTACCTCTCGAGAGCAGTACTTC
TRBJ2-5	NA	TRBV18	NA	CASSPTPSLRETQYF	TGTGCCAGCTCACCAACCCCTAGTCTTCGGGAGACCCAGTACTTC
TRBJ1-3	NA	TRBV4-1	NA	CASSPDSSGNTIYF	TGCGCCAGCAGCCCTGACAGCTCTGGAAACACCATATATTTT
TRBJ2-1	NA	TRBV11-3	TRBD2	CASSPGGREDEQFF	TGTGCCAGCAGTCCTGGCGGGAGAGAGGATGAGCAGTTCTTC
TRBJ1-5	NA	TRBV6-1	TRBD1	CASDNGQANNQPQHF	TGTGCCAGCGATAATGGACAGGCCAACAATCAGCCCCAGCATTTT
TRBJ2-7	NA	TRBV7-9	TRBD1	CASSKGTGSFEQYF	TGTGCCAGCAGCAAGGGGACAGGGTCTTTCGAGCAGTACTTC
TRBJ2-5	NA	TRBV19	TRBD1	CASSIDGLGTEETQYF	TGTGCCAGTAGTATAGATGGGCTCGGGACAGAAGAGACCCAGTACTTC
TRBJ2-1	NA	TRBV4-1	NA	CASSQGSGRRSYNEQFF	TGCGCCAGCAGCCAAGGTTCCGGTCGCCGCTCCTACAATGAGCAGTTCTTC
TRBJ1-1	NA	TRBV27	NA	CASMGWGRLNTEAFF	TGTGCCAGCATGGGCTGGGGCCGCCTGAACACTGAAGCTTTCTTT
TRBJ1-2	medium-sized	TRBV5-1	TRBD1	CASSWGTGGNGYTF	TGCGCCAGCAGCTGGGGGACAGGGGGCAATGGCTACACCTTC
TRBJ2-1	NA	TRBV29-1	NA	CSVLAYFDEQFF	TGCAGCGTTCTCGCATACTTCGATGAGCAGTTCTTC
TRBJ2-1	NA	TRBV28	NA	CASSPGPTGYNEQFF	TGTGCCAGCAGCCCCGGACCGACAGGATACAATGAGCAGTTCTTC
TRBJ2-2	NA	TRBV7-2	NA	CASSTTGSPGELFF	TGTGCCAGCAGCACAACAGGCTCGCCCGGGGAGCTGTTTTTT
TRBJ2-1	NA	TRBV29-1	TRBD2	CSGTGLAGGSSYNEQFF	TGCAGCGGGACCGGACTAGCGGGAGGGTCCTCCTACAATGAGCAGTTCTTC
TRBJ1-3	NA	TRBV28	TRBD1	CASSARTGTAPGNTIYF	TGTGCCAGCAGCGCCCGGACTGGGACAGCTCCTGGAAACACCATATATTTT
TRBJ2-1	NA	TRBV19	TRBD1	CASSDQGAVNEQFF	TGTGCCAGTAGTGATCAGGGGGCTGTCAATGAGCAGTTCTTC
TRBJ2-1	NA	TRBV7-2	TRBD2	CASSQGSSGRNNEQFF	TGTGCCAGCAGCCAAGGGTCTAGCGGCCGCAACAATGAGCAGTTCTTC
TRBJ1-1	NA	TRBV7-8	NA	CASRTDTEAFF	TGTGCCAGCAGGACAGACACTGAAGCTTTCTTT
TRBJ2-1	few	TRBV2	NA	CASRTQGASHNEQFF	TGTGCCAGCAGAACACAGGGTGCGAGTCACAATGAGCAGTTCTTC
TRBJ2-3	NA	TRBV10-2	TRBD2	CATAGGGDTQYF	TGCGCCACCGCGGGGGGGGGAGATACGCAGTATTTT
TRBJ2-5	NA	TRBV7-9	NA	CASSGGSPQETQYF	TGTGCCAGCAGTGGCGGAAGCCCCCAAGAGACCCAGTACTTC
TRBJ2-3	NA	TRBV9	NA	CASSISGSTDTQYF	TGTGCCAGCAGCATTAGCGGCTCCACAGATACGCAGTATTTT
TRBJ1-4	NA	TRBV2	NA	CASRWQGMSTNEKLFF	TGTGCCAGCCGGTGGCAGGGGATGAGTACTAATGAAAAACTGTTTTTT
TRBJ2-7	NA	TRBV7-2	TRBD1	CASSSPRDRAVDEQYF	TGTGCCAGCAGCTCCCCCCGTGACAGGGCGGTCGACGAGCAGTACTTC
TRBJ1-3	NA	TRBV7-9	NA	CASSLTGGTGNTIYF	TGTGCCAGCAGCTTAACTGGGGGGACTGGAAACACCATATATTTT
TRBJ2-3	NA	TRBV28	NA	CASSPGHYTDTQYF	TGTGCCAGCAGTCCCGGACACTACACAGATACGCAGTATTTT
TRBJ2-3	few	TRBV14	NA	CASSQGLGRAQYF	TGTGCCAGCAGCCAAGGGTTAGGCAGGGCCCAGTATTTT
TRBJ1-4	few	TRBV4-1	NA	CASSRGGTNEKLFF	TGCGCCAGCAGCCGGGGAGGAACTAATGAAAAACTGTTTTTT
TRBJ1-2	NA	TRBV13	TRBD1	CASSTGTGFGYTF	TGTGCCAGCAGCACCGGGACAGGGTTTGGCTACACCTTC
TRBJ1-5	once	TRBV5-6	NA	CASSLAIGDSNQPQHF	TGTGCCAGCAGCTTGGCTATAGGGGACTCCAATCAGCCCCAGCATTTT
TRBJ2-7	NA	TRBV29-1	TRBD2	CSGRRGSADEQYF	TGCAGCGGCCGTCGCGGGAGTGCCGACGAGCAGTACTTC
TRBJ1-1	NA	TRBV5-1	NA	CASRSGRDTEAFF	TGCGCCAGCAGATCCGGGAGGGACACTGAAGCTTTCTTT
TRBJ1-1	NA	TRBV6-5	NA	CASSGASAPEAFF	TGTGCCAGCAGTGGGGCCTCGGCCCCTGAAGCTTTCTTT
TRBJ2-1	NA	TRBV7-9	NA	CASSFVNEQFF	TGTGCCAGCAGCTTCGTCAATGAGCAGTTCTTC
TRBJ1-2	NA	TRBV27	NA	CASSFRGYGYTF	TGTGCCAGCAGTTTCCGGGGCTATGGCTACACCTTC
TRBJ2-5	NA	TRBV19	NA	CASSPFRAGGETQYF	TGTGCCAGTAGTCCCTTCCGGGCCGGGGGAGAGACCCAGTACTTC
TRBJ1-1	NA	TRBV5-6	NA	CASSKQVFSNTEAFF	TGTGCCAGCAGCAAACAGGTGTTTTCGAACACTGAAGCTTTCTTT
TRBJ1-1	NA	TRBV20-1	NA	CSARYKPGAFF	TGCAGTGCTAGGTACAAGCCGGGAGCTTTCTTT
TRBJ2-5	once	TRBV27	NA	CASSFTGQETQYF	TGTGCCAGCAGTTTTACCGGGCAAGAGACCCAGTACTTC
TRBJ2-5	NA	TRBV7-6	NA	CASSLSVGGTQYF	TGTGCCAGCAGCTTGTCGGTCGGGGGGACCCAGTACTTC
TRBJ2-3	NA	TRBV29-1	NA	CSVHDRTLASSTDTQYF	TGCAGCGTTCACGATCGGACCCTAGCGTCTAGCACAGATACGCAGTATTTT
TRBJ1-1	NA	TRBV27	NA	CASTDGEDTEAFF	TGTGCCAGCACAGACGGGGAGGACACTGAAGCTTTCTTT
TRBJ2-1	NA	TRBV7-8	NA	CASSLASSYNEQFF	TGTGCCAGCAGCCTCGCGAGCTCCTACAATGAGCAGTTCTTC
TRBJ1-4	once	TRBV13	NA	CASSLAPSGEKLFF	TGTGCCAGCAGCTTAGCCCCCTCGGGGGAAAAACTGTTTTTT
TRBJ2-7	NA	TRBV28	TRBD2	CASRKKAGTLTSYEQYF	TGTGCCAGCAGGAAAAAAGCGGGAACCCTAACATCCTACGAGCAGTACTTC
TRBJ2-2	NA	TRBV7-2	NA	CASSLKGQNTGELFF	TGTGCCAGCAGCTTAAAGGGACAGAACACCGGGGAGCTGTTTTTT
TRBJ2-2	NA	TRBV9	TRBD2	CASSVLASGSVNGELFF	TGTGCCAGCAGCGTCTTAGCTAGCGGGAGTGTTAACGGGGAGCTGTTTTTT
TRBJ1-2	NA	TRBV9	TRBD1	CASSLRQGEGYTF	TGTGCCAGCAGCCTCCGGCAGGGGGAAGGCTACACCTTC
TRBJ2-3	NA	TRBV9	NA	CASSVSASSTDTQYF	TGTGCCAGCAGCGTTAGCGCGTCTAGCACAGATACGCAGTATTTT
TRBJ1-5	NA	TRBV19	NA	CASSIVPIHSNQPQHF	TGTGCCAGTAGTATTGTCCCCATTCATAGCAATCAGCCCCAGCATTTT
TRBJ2-7	NA	TRBV4-1	TRBD1	CASSQPWTGGGTSYSQQYF	TGCGCCAGCAGCCAACCCTGGACAGGGGGCGGGACTAGTTACTCGCAGCAGTACTTC
TRBJ2-6	NA	TRBV9	TRBD1	CASSVGTGFGNVLTF	TGTGCCAGCAGCGTAGGGACAGGGTTTGGCAACGTCCTGACTTTC